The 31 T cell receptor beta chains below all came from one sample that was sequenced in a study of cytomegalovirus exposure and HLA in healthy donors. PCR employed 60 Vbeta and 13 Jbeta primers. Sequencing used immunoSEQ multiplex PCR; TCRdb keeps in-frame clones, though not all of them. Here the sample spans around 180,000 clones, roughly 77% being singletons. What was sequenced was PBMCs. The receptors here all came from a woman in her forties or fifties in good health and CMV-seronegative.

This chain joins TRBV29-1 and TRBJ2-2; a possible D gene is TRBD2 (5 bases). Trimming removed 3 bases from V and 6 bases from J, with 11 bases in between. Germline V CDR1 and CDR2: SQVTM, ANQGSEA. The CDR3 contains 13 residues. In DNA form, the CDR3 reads TGCAGCGTTGATTGGGAGAATTCCGGGGAGCTGTTTTTT. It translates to CSVDWENSGELFF.

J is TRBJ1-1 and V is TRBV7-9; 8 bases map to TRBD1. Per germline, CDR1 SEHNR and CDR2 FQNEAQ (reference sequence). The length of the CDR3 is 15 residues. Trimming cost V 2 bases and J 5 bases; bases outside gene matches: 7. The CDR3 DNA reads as TGTGCCAGCAGCTTAAGGGACAGGCTGGGGACTGAAGCTTTCTTT. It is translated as CASSLRDRLGTEAFF.

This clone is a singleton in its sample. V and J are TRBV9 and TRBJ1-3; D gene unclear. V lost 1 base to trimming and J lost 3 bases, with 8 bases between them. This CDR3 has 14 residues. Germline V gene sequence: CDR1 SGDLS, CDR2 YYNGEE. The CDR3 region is CASSVPGNGNTIYF. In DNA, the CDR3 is TGTGCCAGCAGCGTACCGGGGAATGGAAACACCATATATTTT.

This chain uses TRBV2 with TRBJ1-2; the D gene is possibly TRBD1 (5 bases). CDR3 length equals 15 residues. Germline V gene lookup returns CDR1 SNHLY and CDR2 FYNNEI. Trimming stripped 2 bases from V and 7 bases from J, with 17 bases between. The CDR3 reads CASSERQLGSVGYTF. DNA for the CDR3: TGTGCCAGCAGTGAAAGACAGCTCGGCTCGGTTGGCTACACCTTC.

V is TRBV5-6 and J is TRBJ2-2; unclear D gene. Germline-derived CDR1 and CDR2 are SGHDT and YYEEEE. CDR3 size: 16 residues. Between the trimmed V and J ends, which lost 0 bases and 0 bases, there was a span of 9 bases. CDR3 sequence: CASSLVAPTNTGELFF. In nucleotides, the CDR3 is TGTGCCAGCAGCTTGGTCGCACCTACGAACACCGGGGAGCTGTTTTTT.

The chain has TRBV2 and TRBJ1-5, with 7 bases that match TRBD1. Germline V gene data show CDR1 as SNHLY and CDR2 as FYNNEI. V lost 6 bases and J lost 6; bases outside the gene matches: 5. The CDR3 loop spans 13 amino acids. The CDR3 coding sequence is TGTGCCAGCAGGCGACAGGGTAGTCAGCCCCAGCATTTT. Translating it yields CASRRQGSQPQHF.

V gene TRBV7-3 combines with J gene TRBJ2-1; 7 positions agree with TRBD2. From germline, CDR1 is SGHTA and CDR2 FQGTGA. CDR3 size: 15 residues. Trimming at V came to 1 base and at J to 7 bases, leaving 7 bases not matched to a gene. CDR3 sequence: CASSLIPGGINEQFF. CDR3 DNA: TGTGCCAGCAGCTTAATCCCGGGAGGTATAAATGAGCAGTTCTTC.

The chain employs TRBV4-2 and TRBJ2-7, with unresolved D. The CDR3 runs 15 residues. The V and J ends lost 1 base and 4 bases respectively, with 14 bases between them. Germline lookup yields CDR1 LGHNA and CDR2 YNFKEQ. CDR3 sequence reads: CASSQGGAITYEQYF. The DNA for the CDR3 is TGTGCCAGCAGCCAAGGAGGCGCCATCACTTACGAGCAGTACTTC.

CDR3 DNA: TGCGCCAGCAGCCAAGACACCCCCCGAGCCTACGAGCAGTACTTC. This gives the protein CASSQDTPRAYEQYF. The chain carries TRBV4-1 and TRBJ2-7; D is uncertain. V was clipped by 0 bases and J by 2 bases, with 11 bases between them. The length of the CDR3 is 15 residues. Per the germline V gene, CDR1 is MGHRA and CDR2 is YSYEKL.

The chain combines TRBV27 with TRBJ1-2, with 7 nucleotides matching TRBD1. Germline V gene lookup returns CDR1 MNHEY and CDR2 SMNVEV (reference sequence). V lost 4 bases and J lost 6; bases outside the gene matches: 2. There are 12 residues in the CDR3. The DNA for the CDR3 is TGTGCCAGCAGTTCGGACAGGCATGGCTACACCTTC. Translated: CASSSDRHGYTF.

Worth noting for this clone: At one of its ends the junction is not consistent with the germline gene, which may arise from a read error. Here the CDR3 reads CSSGGAGGREQYF. CDR3 coding DNA: TGTTCCAGCGGGGGCGCAGGGGGTCGAGAGCAGTACTTC. The chain recombines TRBV7-9 with TRBJ2-7, with D tentatively TRBD2 (8 bases). Germline V CDR1 and CDR2: SEHNR, FQNEAQ (reference sequence). There are 13 residues in the CDR3.

CDR3: CSVEESRSGGYTF. The CDR3 region has the DNA TGCAGCGTTGAAGAGTCCCGGTCGGGGGGCTACACCTTC. V usage is TRBV29-1 and J usage is TRBJ1-2, with D hard to call. The V end lost 0 bases, the J end lost 8 bases, and 13 bases lay between the germline ends. CDR1 and CDR2 from the germline V gene are SQVTM and ANQGSEA. The CDR3 length is 13 residues. Full variable domain (outside the CDR3, taken from reference TRBV29-1 and TRBJ1-2): SAVISQKPSRDICQRGTSLTIQCQVDSQVTMMFWYRQQPGQSLTLIATANQGSEATYESGFVIDKFPISRPNLTFSTLTVSNMSPEDSSIYLCSVEESRSGGYTFGSGTRLTVV.

CDR3 DNA sequence: TGTGCCAGCAGGGGGGGGGAGACCCAGTACTTC. Translation gives CASRGGETQYF. The chain carries TRBV7-8 and TRBJ2-5, with TRBD2 matching 7 bases. The V gene end was trimmed by 6 bases and the J gene end by 5 bases; junction bases not matched to a gene: 0. The CDR3 has 11 residues. Germline loops: CDR1 SGHVS, CDR2 FQNEAQ.

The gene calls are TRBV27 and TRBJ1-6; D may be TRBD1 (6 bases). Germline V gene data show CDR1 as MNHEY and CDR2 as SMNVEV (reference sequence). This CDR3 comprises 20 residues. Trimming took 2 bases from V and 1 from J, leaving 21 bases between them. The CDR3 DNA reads TGTGCCAGCAGTTTAAACAGGGCCTCTCCCGGGGGGTCCTATAATTCACCCCTCCACTTT. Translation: CASSLNRASPGGSYNSPLHF.

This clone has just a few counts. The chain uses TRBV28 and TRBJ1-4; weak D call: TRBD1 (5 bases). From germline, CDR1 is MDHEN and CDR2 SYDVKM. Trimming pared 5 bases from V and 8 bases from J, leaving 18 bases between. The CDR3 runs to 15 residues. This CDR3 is CASSMTGTIVEKLFF. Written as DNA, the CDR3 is TGTGCCAGCAGTATGACCGGGACTATCGTGGAAAAACTGTTTTTT.

CDR3 in amino acids: CASSLSPGQPYEQYF. For the CDR3, the DNA is TGTGCCAGCAGCTTATCCCCGGGACAGCCCTACGAGCAGTACTTC. The chain has TRBV7-6 and TRBJ2-7; 7 bases align to TRBD1. The germline V gene has CDR1 SGHVS and CDR2 FNYEAQ. This CDR3 contains 15 residues. J lost 2 bases, V lost 2 bases, and 6 bases had no gene match.

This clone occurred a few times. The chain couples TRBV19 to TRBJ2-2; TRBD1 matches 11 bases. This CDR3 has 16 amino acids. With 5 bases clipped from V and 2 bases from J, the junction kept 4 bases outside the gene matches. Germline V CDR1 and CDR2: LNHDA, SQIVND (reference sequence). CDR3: CASSPGQGANTGELFF. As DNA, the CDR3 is TGTGCCAGTAGTCCCGGACAGGGGGCTAACACCGGGGAGCTGTTTTTT. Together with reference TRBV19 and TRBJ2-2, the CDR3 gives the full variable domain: DGGITQSPKYLFRKEGQNVTLSCEQNLNHDAMYWYRQDPGQGLRLIYYSQIVNDFQKGDIAEGYSVSREKKESFPLTVTSAQKNPTAFYLCASSPGQGANTGELFFGEGSRLTVL.

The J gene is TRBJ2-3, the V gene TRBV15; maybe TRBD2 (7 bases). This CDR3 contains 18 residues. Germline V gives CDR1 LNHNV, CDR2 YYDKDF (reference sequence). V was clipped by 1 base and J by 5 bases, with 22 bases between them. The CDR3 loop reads CATSRVPGRGGGIDTQYF. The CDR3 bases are TGTGCCACCAGCAGAGTGCCCGGAAGGGGGGGCGGGATAGATACGCAGTATTTT.

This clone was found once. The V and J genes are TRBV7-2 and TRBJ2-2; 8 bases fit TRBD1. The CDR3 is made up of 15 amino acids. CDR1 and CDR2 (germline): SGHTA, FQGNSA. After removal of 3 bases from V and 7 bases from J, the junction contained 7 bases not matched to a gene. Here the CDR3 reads CASSFQGARYGELFF. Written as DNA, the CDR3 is TGTGCCAGCAGCTTTCAGGGGGCGCGATACGGGGAGCTGTTTTTT.

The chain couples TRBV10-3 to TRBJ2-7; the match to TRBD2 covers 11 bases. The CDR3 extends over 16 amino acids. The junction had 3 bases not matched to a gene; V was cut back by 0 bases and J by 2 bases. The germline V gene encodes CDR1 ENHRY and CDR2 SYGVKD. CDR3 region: CAISESTSGTPYEQYF. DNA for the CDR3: TGTGCCATCAGTGAGTCGACTAGCGGGACACCCTACGAGCAGTACTTC.

This CDR3 is CASSFGQKNTGELFF. The CDR3 region has the DNA TGTGCCAGCAGTTTCGGACAGAAGAACACCGGGGAGCTGTTTTTT. This chain connects TRBV27 to TRBJ2-2; TRBD1 might be the D (6 bases). The germline V gene has CDR1 MNHEY and CDR2 SMNVEV (reference sequence). This CDR3 contains 15 residues. V was pared by 3 bases and J by 1 base, with 9 bases between.

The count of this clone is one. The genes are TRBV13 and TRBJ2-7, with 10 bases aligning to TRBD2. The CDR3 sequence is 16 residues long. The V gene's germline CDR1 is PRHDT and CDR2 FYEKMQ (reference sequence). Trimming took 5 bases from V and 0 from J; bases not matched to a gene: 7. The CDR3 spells CASSPRTSGFSYEQYF. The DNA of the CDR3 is TGTGCCAGCAGCCCGCGGACTAGCGGATTCTCCTACGAGCAGTACTTC. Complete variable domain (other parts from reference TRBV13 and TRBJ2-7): AAGVIQSPRHLIKEKRETATLKCYPIPRHDTVYWYQQGPGQDPQFLISFYEKMQSDKGSIPDRFSAQQFSDYHSELNMSSLELGDSALYFCASSPRTSGFSYEQYFGPGTRLTVT.

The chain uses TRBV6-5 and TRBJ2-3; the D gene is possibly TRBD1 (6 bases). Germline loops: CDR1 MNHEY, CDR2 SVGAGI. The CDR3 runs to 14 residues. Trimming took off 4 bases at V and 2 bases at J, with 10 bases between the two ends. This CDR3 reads CASSSTGFTDTQYF. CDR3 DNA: TGTGCCAGCAGTTCTACAGGGTTCACAGATACGCAGTATTTT.

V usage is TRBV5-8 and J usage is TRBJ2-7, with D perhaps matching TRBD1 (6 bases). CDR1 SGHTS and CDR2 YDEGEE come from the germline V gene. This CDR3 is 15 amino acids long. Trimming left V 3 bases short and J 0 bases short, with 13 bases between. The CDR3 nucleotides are TGTGCCAGCAGCTACTGGACAGCCGGCTCCTACGAGCAGTACTTC. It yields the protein CASSYWTAGSYEQYF. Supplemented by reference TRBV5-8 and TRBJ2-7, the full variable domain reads EAGVTQSPTHLIKTRGQQATLRCSPISGHTSVYWYQQALGLGLQFLLWYDEGEERNRGNFPPRFSGRQFPNYSSELNVNALELEDSALYLCASSYWTAGSYEQYFGPGTRLTVT.

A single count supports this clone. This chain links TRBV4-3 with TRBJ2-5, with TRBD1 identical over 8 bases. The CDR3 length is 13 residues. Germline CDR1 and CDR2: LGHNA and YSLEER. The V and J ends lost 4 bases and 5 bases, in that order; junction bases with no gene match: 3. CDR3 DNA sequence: TGCGCCAGCAGCCCTGACAGGGGTGAGACCCAGTACTTC. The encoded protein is CASSPDRGETQYF.

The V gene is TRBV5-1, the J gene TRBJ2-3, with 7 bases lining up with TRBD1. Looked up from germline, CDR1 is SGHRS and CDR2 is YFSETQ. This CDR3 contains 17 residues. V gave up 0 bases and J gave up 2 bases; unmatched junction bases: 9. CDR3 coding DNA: TGCGCCAGCAGCTTGGAGCTACAGGGGTCCATCACAGATACGCAGTATTTT. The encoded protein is CASSLELQGSITDTQYF.

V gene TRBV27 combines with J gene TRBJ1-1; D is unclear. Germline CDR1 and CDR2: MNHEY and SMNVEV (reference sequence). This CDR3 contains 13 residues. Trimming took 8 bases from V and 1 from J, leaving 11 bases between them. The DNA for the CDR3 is TGTGCCAGCCATCCAACGGGGAACACTGAAGCTTTCTTT. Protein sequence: CASHPTGNTEAFF.

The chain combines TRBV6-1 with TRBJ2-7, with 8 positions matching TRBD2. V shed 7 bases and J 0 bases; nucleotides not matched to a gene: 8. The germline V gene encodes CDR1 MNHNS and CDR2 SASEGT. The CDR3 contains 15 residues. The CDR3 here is CASKSSGSSSYEQYF. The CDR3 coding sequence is TGTGCCAGCAAGTCTAGCGGGTCATCCTCCTACGAGCAGTACTTC.

The CDR3 loop is CASSPPGLASYNEQFF. CDR3 in DNA: TGTGCCAGCAGCCCTCCGGGACTAGCGTCGTACAATGAGCAGTTCTTC. This chain uses TRBV7-9 with TRBJ2-1; 10 bases map to TRBD2. The length of the CDR3 is 16 residues. Trimming removed 5 bases from V and 4 bases from J; junction bases left unmatched: 8. Germline assignment: CDR1 SEHNR and CDR2 FQNEAQ (reference sequence).

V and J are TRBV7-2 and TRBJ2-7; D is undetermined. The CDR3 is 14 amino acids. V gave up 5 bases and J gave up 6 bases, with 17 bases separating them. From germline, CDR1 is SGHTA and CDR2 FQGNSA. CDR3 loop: CASSHPGSAAEQYF. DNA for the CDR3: TGTGCCAGCAGCCACCCCGGGTCTGCGGCCGAGCAGTACTTC.

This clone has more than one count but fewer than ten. The CDR3 reads CASSPVRGGTEAEAFF. The DNA of the CDR3 is TGTGCCAGCAGCCCCGTTCGGGGGGGGACAGAGGCAGAAGCTTTCTTT. The gene calls are TRBV5-6 and TRBJ1-1; TRBD1 matches 7 bases. Germline V lookup: CDR1 SGHDT, CDR2 YYEEEE. The CDR3 sequence is 16 residues long. The ends lost 4 bases at V and 8 bases at J; junction bases unmatched: 17.